One and the same sample provided the 29 T cell receptor beta chains below, sequenced in a study of blood T cell repertoires in COVID-19. The data were produced by immunoSEQ multiplex PCR, yet TCRdb's version contains in-frame clones alone and is incomplete. The table shows around 80,000 clones, with over 65% occurring only once. Sequencing input: peripheral blood. The receptors originated from a man between 50 and 59 years old with active or convalescent COVID-19.

The chain links TRBV5-1 to TRBJ1-4; 10 bases align to TRBD1. The CDR3 is 15 residues long. J was trimmed by 5 bases and V by 4 bases; bases with no gene match: 5. Germline loops: CDR1 SGHRS, CDR2 YFSETQ. In DNA, the CDR3 is TGCGCCAGCAGCCCCGGGGACAGGGGAAATGAAAAACTGTTTTTT. This codes for CASSPGDRGNEKLFF.

V usage is TRBV30 and J usage is TRBJ1-1; 9 positions agree with TRBD1. V was clipped by 0 bases and J by 3 bases; unmatched bases: 2. The V gene's germline CDR1 is GTSNPN and CDR2 SVGIG (reference sequence). The CDR3 spans 14 residues. CDR3 DNA: TGTGCCTGGAGTGTACGACAGGGGGACACTGAAGCTTTCTTT. Translating gives CAWSVRQGDTEAFF.

V usage is TRBV5-1 and J usage is TRBJ2-1; 10 bases align to TRBD2. Germline CDR1 and CDR2: SGHRS and YFSETQ. Trimming took 5 bases from V and 8 from J; bases not matched to a gene: 10. The CDR3 is 15 amino acids. In DNA form, the CDR3 reads TGCGCCAGCAGGCGTGGGACTAGCGCGTGGGATGAGCAGTTCTTC. Amino acid sequence: CASRRGTSAWDEQFF.

This clone showed up just a few times. This rearrangement joins TRBV7-9 to TRBJ1-6; 8 positions match TRBD1. The V gene's germline CDR1 is SEHNR and CDR2 FQNEAQ (reference sequence). The CDR3 length is 17 residues. V dropped 6 bases and J dropped 4; count of bases not matched to a gene: 11. The CDR3 DNA is TGTGCCAGCAGGTCTGAACAGGGGGGGCAGTATAATTCACCCCTCCACTTT. It translates to CASRSEQGGQYNSPLHF.

The CDR3 DNA sequence: TGTGCCAGTAGCCCACGGAATGAAAAACTGTTTTTT. It encodes CASSPRNEKLFF. The chain links TRBV19 to TRBJ1-4; D remains ambiguous. CDR1 is LNHDA, CDR2 SQIVND, per germline (reference sequence). V lost 6 bases and J 5 bases, leaving 7 bases between the germline ends. The CDR3 loop spans 12 amino acids.

The table lists this clone with a few counts. The chain has TRBV11-2 and TRBJ1-2, with 9 bases identical to TRBD1. The CDR3 is made up of 14 amino acids. V dropped 4 bases and J dropped 4; count of bases not matched to a gene: 4. Germline V gives CDR1 SGHAT, CDR2 FQNNGV. The CDR3 nucleotides read TGTGCCAGCAGCTCGGACAGGGGTGCCTATGGCTACACCTTC. Translating it yields CASSSDRGAYGYTF.

V and J are TRBV9 and TRBJ2-1, with TRBD1 identical over 9 bases. The junction had 5 bases not matched to a gene; V was cut back by 3 bases and J by 4 bases. CDR3 size: 15 residues. Per germline, CDR1 SGDLS and CDR2 YYNGEE. CDR3 sequence: CASSEWDRAYNEQFF. The CDR3 DNA reads TGTGCCAGCAGCGAGTGGGACAGGGCGTACAATGAGCAGTTCTTC.

In regard to this clone: One end of the junction does not line up with germline, which may come from a read error. This chain uses TRBV6-1 with TRBJ2-7; 12 bases fit TRBD1. Germline values: CDR1 MNHNS, CDR2 SASEGT. The CDR3 runs 17 residues. The CDR3 bases are TGTGCCAGCTGTGAAGGGACAGGGGGCAGGAAGGCCTACGAGCAGTACTTC. Translation: CASCEGTGGRKAYEQYF.

The rearrangement uses TRBV19 and TRBJ2-2; D remains unclear. V was shortened by 9 bases and J by 0 bases, with 11 bases between the two germline ends. The germline gives CDR1 LNHDA, CDR2 SQIVND (reference sequence). CDR3 length equals 14 residues. The CDR3 region is CASNLDANTGELFF. For the CDR3, the DNA is TGTGCCAGCAACTTAGATGCGAACACCGGGGAGCTGTTTTTT.

Regarding this clone: Sequence at one end of the junction differs from germline and may be a read error. The rearrangement links TRBV7-8 to TRBJ2-1, with 10 positions matching TRBD2. The CDR3 has 15 amino acids. Germline CDR1 and CDR2: SGHVS and FQNEAQ. The CDR3 nucleotides read TGTGCCAGCAGCTTAGTGGCTAGCGGGGGCGCAGGTGGGGTCTTC. The encoded protein is CASSLVASGGAGGVF.

J is TRBJ2-1 and V is TRBV6-2 or TRBV6-3, with D uncertain. CDR3 length equals 14 residues. From germline, CDR1 is MNHEY and CDR2 SVGEGT. V was shortened by 3 bases and J by 0 bases, with 6 bases between the two germline ends. DNA of the CDR3: TGTGCCAGCAGTTATGCTAGCTCCTACAATGAGCAGTTCTTC. Translated, it gives CASSYASSYNEQFF.

The V and J genes are TRBV10-3 and TRBJ1-6, with D possibly being TRBD1 (5 bases). This CDR3 has 14 amino acids. Germline V gene lookup returns CDR1 ENHRY and CDR2 SYGVKD. Trimming took 3 bases from V and 8 from J, leaving 11 bases between them. The chain's CDR3 is CAISDQGGDSPLHF. As DNA, the CDR3 is TGTGCCATCAGTGACCAGGGTGGGGATTCACCCCTCCACTTT.

V usage is TRBV30 and J usage is TRBJ1-1; perhaps TRBD1 as D (5 bases). This CDR3 is built from 11 residues. Germline V CDR1 and CDR2: GTSNPN, SVGIG (reference sequence). The V gene lost 5 bases and the J gene lost 1 base, with 5 bases spanning the gap. DNA of the CDR3: TGTGCCTGGGGGGCGAACACTGAAGCTTTCTTT. Protein product: CAWGANTEAFF.

The chain joins TRBV7-3 to TRBJ2-7, with a possible D match to TRBD2 (5 bases). The CDR3 extends over 13 amino acids. V dropped 0 bases and J dropped 7 bases, with 10 bases sitting between them. Germline values: CDR1 SGHTA, CDR2 FQGTGA. The CDR3 nucleotides are TGTGCCAGCAGCTTAACTATACGGGGAGAGCAGTACTTC. Protein: CASSLTIRGEQYF.

V gene TRBV27 combines with J gene TRBJ2-2, with TRBD2 matching over 9 bases. Losses at the gene ends were 4 bases for V and 6 bases for J; bases not matched to a gene: 9. This CDR3 is built from 16 residues. Germline V gene data show CDR1 as MNHEY and CDR2 as SMNVEV (reference sequence). CDR3 sequence: CASSSGTSWLAGELFF. In DNA, the CDR3 is TGTGCCAGCAGTTCCGGGACTAGCTGGTTGGCCGGGGAGCTGTTTTTT.

This chain connects TRBV24-1 to TRBJ1-4; 9 bases map to TRBD1. V trimming: 2 bases; J trimming: 8 bases; junction bases outside the gene matches: 11. The CDR3 is made up of 17 amino acids. CDR1 and CDR2 from the germline V gene are KGHDR and SFDVKD. The CDR3 spells CATSDSLRQGTGEKLFF. CDR3 nucleotide sequence: TGTGCCACCAGTGATTCCTTGAGACAGGGGACAGGGGAAAAACTGTTTTTT.

This clone was observed a handful of times. This rearrangement joins TRBV29-1 to TRBJ2-2; 8 positions match TRBD1. Germline V lookup: CDR1 SQVTM, CDR2 ANQGSEA. The CDR3 loop spans 15 amino acids. The junction had 8 bases not matched to a gene; V was cut back by 1 base and J by 7 bases. The DNA for the CDR3 is TGCAGCGTTGAAGGCGAGACAGGGGAATACGGGGAGCTGTTTTTT. As protein: CSVEGETGEYGELFF.

The J gene is TRBJ1-1, the V gene TRBV6-5; D ambiguous. Trimming shortened V by 9 bases and J by 0 bases, and 8 bases separated the two germline ends. The CDR3 sequence is 12 residues long. Germline assignment: CDR1 MNHEY and CDR2 SVGAGI. The CDR3 region has the DNA TGTGCCAGTACGTCGGTGAACACTGAAGCTTTCTTT. Its protein is CASTSVNTEAFF.

This chain connects TRBV27 to TRBJ1-2; no definite D call. This CDR3 has 17 residues. CDR1 is MNHEY and CDR2 is SMNVEV in the germline V gene (reference sequence). The ends were cut back, 5 bases at V and 1 base at J, with 20 bases in the middle. The CDR3: CASSPRPVAASNYGYTF. The CDR3 nucleotides are TGTGCCAGCAGTCCACGACCGGTTGCAGCTAGTAACTATGGCTACACCTTC.

The chain has TRBV27 and TRBJ2-1; 12 nucleotides line up with TRBD2. The germline V gene has CDR1 MNHEY and CDR2 SMNVEV (reference sequence). This CDR3 has 18 amino acids. The trim removed 5 bases at V and 10 bases at J, leaving 18 bases unmatched. The CDR3 is CASSQLTSGGAGVEEQFF. CDR3 coding DNA: TGTGCCAGCAGTCAACTGACTAGCGGGGGCGCCGGGGTGGAGGAGCAGTTCTTC.

This clone was recorded a few times. V and J are TRBV2 and TRBJ1-3, with unresolved D. This CDR3 is built from 13 residues. Trimming removed 3 bases at V and 2 bases at J, with 5 bases between. Germline V gene sequence: CDR1 SNHLY, CDR2 FYNNEI. The CDR3 loop reads CASSDGAGNTIYF. The CDR3 region has the DNA TGTGCCAGCAGTGACGGGGCTGGAAACACCATATATTTT.

The sample holds one count of this clone. The CDR3 DNA reads TGCGCCAGCAGCCAGCCGGGGAGGGGCTACACCTTC. The encoded protein is CASSQPGRGYTF. This sequence joins TRBV5-1 and TRBJ1-2; D remains unclear. Germline CDR1 reads SGHRS; CDR2 reads YFSETQ. This CDR3 has 12 residues. V was pared by 4 bases and J by 8 bases, with 12 bases between.

This clone showed up many times. V gene TRBV11-1 combines with J gene TRBJ2-7; possible D gene TRBD2, 6 bases. V lost 5 bases, J lost 5 bases, and 10 bases lay in between. Germline assignment: CDR1 SGHAT and CDR2 FQDESV (reference sequence). The CDR3 loop spans 12 amino acids. Here the CDR3 reads CASSGGYHEQYF. In DNA, the CDR3 is TGTGCCAGCAGCGGAGGGTACCACGAGCAGTACTTC.

The chain couples TRBV12-3 or TRBV12-4 to TRBJ2-7, with a tentative D call TRBD2 (5 bases). The CDR3 totals 13 residues. The V gene lost 1 base and the J gene lost 5 bases, with 9 bases spanning the gap. The CDR3 here is CASSLDYGNEQYF. The CDR3 coding sequence is TGTGCCAGCAGTTTAGACTACGGGAACGAGCAGTACTTC.

This sequence joins TRBV7-2 and TRBJ1-1; D not certain. The ends were cut back, 4 bases at V and 0 bases at J, with 9 bases in the middle. CDR1 and CDR2 (germline): SGHTA, FQGNSA. CDR3 size: 14 residues. The CDR3 region has the DNA TGTGCCAGCAGCTCCCGACAACTGAACACTGAAGCTTTCTTT. Translating gives CASSSRQLNTEAFF.

The rearrangement joins TRBV6-5 to TRBJ2-3; D perhaps matches TRBD1 (6 bases). The CDR3 totals 11 residues. Trimming took off 10 bases at V and 6 bases at J, with 11 bases between the two ends. Per the germline V gene, CDR1 is MNHEY and CDR2 is SVGAGI. The CDR3 region is CATSTGDTQYF. CDR3 bases: TGTGCCACCTCGACAGGCGATACGCAGTATTTT.

In its sample, this clone was seen once. V usage is TRBV9 and J usage is TRBJ2-2, with 7 bases aligning to TRBD1. This CDR3 is built from 17 residues. Trimming cost V 0 bases and J 4 bases; bases outside gene matches: 9. Looked up from germline, CDR1 is SGDLS and CDR2 is YYNGEE. In nucleotides, the CDR3 is TGTGCCAGCAGCGTAGGGAGTCAGGGGGTCACCACCGGGGAGCTGTTTTTT. It yields the protein CASSVGSQGVTTGELFF.

This chain connects TRBV12-3 or TRBV12-4 to TRBJ1-1; tentative D call: TRBD1 (5 bases). V shed 4 bases and J shed 5 bases, with 5 bases lying between them. This CDR3 spans 11 amino acids. The CDR3 sequence is CASSSGTEAFF. As DNA, the CDR3 is TGTGCCAGCAGTTCAGGGACTGAAGCTTTCTTT.

Only a few counts were recorded for this clone. At one end, the junction sequence differs from germline, possibly due to a read error. V and J are TRBV18 and TRBJ2-7; 9 bases are shared with TRBD2. Germline CDR1 and CDR2: KGHSH and LQKENI. This CDR3 has 18 residues. The chain's CDR3 is CASAPRIPGLADSYEQYF. The CDR3 nucleotides read TGTGCCAGCGCACCCCGTATCCCGGGACTAGCAGACTCCTACGAGCAGTACTTC.